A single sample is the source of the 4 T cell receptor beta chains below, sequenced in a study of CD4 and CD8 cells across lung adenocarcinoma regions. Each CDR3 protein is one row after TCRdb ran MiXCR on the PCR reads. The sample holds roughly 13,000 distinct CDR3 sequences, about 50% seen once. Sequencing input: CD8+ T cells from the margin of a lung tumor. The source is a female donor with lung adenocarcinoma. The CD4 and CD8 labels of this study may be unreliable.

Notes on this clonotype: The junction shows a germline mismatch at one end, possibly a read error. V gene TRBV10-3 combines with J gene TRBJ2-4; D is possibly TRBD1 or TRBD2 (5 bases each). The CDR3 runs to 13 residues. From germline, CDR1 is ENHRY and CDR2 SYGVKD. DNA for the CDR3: TGTGCCACGGGGCTAGTTTCGGCAGATACGCAGTATTTC. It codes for CATGLVSADTQYF.

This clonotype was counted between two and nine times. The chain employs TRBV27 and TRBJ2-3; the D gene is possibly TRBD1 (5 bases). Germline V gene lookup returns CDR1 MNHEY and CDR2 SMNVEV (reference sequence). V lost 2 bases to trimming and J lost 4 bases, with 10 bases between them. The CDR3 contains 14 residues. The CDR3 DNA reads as TGTGCCAGCAGTTTAATGGGGCTTTCAGATACGCAGTATTTT. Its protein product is CASSLMGLSDTQYF.

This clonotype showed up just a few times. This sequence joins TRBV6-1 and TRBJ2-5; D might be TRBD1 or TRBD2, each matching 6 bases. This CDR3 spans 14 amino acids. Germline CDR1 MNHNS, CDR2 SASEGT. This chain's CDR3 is CAGSGGGETDTQYF. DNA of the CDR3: TGTGCGGGCAGTGGGGGCGGGGAGACAGATACGCAGTACTTC.

CDR3 amino acids: CASSYSPGLAGYEQFF. As DNA, the CDR3 is TGTGCCAGCAGTTACTCGCCGGGACTAGCGGGGTATGAGCAGTTCTTC. This chain links TRBV6-5 with TRBJ2-1; 13 bases agree with TRBD2. CDR1 MNHEY and CDR2 SVGAGI come from the germline V gene. This CDR3 region has 16 residues. The V and J ends lost 0 bases and 8 bases, in that order; junction bases with no gene match: 4.